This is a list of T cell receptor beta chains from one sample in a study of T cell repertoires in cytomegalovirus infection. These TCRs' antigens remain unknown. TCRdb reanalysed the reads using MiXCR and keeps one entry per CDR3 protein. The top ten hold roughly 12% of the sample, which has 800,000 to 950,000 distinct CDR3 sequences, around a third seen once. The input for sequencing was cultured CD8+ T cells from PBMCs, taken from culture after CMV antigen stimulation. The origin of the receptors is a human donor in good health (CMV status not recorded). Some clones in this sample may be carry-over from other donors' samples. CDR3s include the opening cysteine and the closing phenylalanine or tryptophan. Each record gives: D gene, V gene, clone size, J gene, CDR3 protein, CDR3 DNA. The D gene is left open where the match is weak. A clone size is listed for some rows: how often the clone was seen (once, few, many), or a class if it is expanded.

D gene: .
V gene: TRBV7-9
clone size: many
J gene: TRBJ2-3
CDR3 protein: CASSPVSTDTQYF
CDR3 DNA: TGTGCCAGCAGCCCCGTAAGCACAGATACGCAGTATTTT

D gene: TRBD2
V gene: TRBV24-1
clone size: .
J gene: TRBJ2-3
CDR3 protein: CATSDNSGEYTDTQYF
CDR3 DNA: TGTGCCACCAGTGACAATAGCGGGGAGTACACAGATACGCAGTATTTT

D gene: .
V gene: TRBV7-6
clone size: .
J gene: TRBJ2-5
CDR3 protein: CASSWDLSTQYF
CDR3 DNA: TGTGCCAGCAGTTGGGACCTCTCAACCCAGTACTTC

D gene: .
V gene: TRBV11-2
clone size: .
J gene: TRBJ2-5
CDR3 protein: CASSLTGYGETQYF
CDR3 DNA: TGTGCCAGCAGTCTCACGGGGTACGGAGAGACCCAGTACTTC

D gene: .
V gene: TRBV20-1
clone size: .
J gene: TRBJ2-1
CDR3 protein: CSARGANTHEQFF
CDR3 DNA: TGCAGTGCTAGGGGGGCCAATACCCATGAGCAGTTCTTC

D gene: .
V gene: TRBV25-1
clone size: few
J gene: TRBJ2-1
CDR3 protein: CASSAPRAVWGEQFF
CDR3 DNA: TGTGCCAGCAGTGCCCCCCGTGCTGTATGGGGGGAGCAGTTCTTC

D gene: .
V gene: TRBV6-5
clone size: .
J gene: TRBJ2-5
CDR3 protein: CASSYGVRGGLETQYF
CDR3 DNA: TGTGCCAGCAGTTACGGTGTCAGAGGAGGGTTAGAGACCCAGTACTTC

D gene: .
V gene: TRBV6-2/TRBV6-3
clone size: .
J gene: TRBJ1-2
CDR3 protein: CASNLQGINGYTF
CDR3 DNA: TGTGCCAGCAACCTACAGGGAATTAATGGCTACACCTTC

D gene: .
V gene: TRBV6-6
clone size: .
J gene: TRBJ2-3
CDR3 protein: CATYKSTDTQYF
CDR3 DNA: TGTGCCACGTACAAGTCCACAGATACGCAGTATTTT

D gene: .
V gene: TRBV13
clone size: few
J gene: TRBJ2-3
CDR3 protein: CASSFRGGDTQYF
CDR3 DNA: TGTGCCAGCAGCTTCCGGGGAGGAGATACGCAGTATTTT

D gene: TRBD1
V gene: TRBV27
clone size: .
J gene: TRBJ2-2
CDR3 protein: CASWGQGTTGELFF
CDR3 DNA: TGTGCCAGCTGGGGACAGGGAACCACCGGGGAGCTGTTTTTT

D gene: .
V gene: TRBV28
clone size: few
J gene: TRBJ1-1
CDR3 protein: CASSLAAPFTEAFF
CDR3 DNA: TGTGCCAGCAGTTTAGCGGCCCCTTTCACTGAAGCTTTCTTT

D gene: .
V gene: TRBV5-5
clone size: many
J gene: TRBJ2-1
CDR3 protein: CASSLGRGPYNEQFF
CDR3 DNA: TGTGCCAGCAGCTTAGGCAGGGGTCCTTACAATGAGCAGTTCTTC

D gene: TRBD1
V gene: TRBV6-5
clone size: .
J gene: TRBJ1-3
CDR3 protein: CASSYFPDRGRDGNTIYF
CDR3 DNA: TGTGCCAGCAGTTACTTTCCGGACAGGGGCCGAGATGGAAACACCATATATTTT

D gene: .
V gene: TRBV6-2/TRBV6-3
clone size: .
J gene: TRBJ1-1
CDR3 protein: CANSSTGRNTEAFF
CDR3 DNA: TGTGCCAACAGTTCCACAGGGAGGAACACTGAAGCTTTCTTT

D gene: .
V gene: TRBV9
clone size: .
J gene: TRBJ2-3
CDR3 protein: CASSVEGGALIDTQYF
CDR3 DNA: TGTGCCAGCAGCGTGGAAGGGGGGGCGCTGATAGATACGCAGTATTTT

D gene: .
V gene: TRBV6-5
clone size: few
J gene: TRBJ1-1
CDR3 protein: CASSSDTDSFMNTEAFF
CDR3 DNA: TGTGCCAGCAGCTCCGACACAGACAGCTTCATGAACACTGAAGCTTTCTTT

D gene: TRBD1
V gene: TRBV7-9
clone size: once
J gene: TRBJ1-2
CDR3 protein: CASSSNRGLGYGYTF
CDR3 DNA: TGTGCCAGCAGCTCCAACAGGGGGCTTGGGTATGGCTACACCTTC

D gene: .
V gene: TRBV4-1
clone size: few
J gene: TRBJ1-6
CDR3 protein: CASSQDMTVYSPLHF
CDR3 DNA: TGCGCCAGCAGCCAAGACATGACAGTTTATTCGCCCCTCCACTTT

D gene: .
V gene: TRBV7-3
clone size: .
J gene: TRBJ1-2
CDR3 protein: CASKEVRVGSPLSNYGYTF
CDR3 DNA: TGTGCCAGCAAGGAAGTGAGGGTGGGTTCTCCCCTGTCTAACTATGGCTACACCTTC

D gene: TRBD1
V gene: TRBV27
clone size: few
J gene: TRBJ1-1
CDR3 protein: CASSLGGTGYTEAFF
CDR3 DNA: TGTGCCAGCAGTTTGGGGGGGACAGGGTACACTGAAGCTTTCTTT

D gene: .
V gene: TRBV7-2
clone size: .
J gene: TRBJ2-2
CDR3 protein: CASSLVPPNEAGELFF
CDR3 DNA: TGTGCCAGCAGCTTAGTACCCCCCAACGAGGCCGGGGAGCTGTTTTTT

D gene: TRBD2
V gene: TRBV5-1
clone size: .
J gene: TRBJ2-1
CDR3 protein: CASSSPLGTSNNEQFF
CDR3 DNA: TGCGCCAGCTCGTCCCCCCTCGGGACTAGTAACAATGAGCAGTTCTTC

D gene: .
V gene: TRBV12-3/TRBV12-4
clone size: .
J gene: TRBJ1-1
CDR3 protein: CASSLAGSGNTEAFF
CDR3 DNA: TGTGCCAGCAGTTTGGCGGGATCGGGAAACACTGAAGCTTTCTTT

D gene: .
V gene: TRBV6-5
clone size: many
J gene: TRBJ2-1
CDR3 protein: CASSYRLSSYNEQFF
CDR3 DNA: TGTGCCAGCAGTTACCGGCTGAGCTCCTACAATGAGCAGTTCTTC

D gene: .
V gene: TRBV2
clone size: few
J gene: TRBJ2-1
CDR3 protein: CASKGGRPEQFF
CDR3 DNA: TGTGCCAGCAAGGGAGGCCGCCCGGAGCAGTTCTTC

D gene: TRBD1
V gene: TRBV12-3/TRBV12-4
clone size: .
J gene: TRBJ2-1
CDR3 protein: CASRPTGGFYNEQFF
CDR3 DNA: TGTGCCAGCAGGCCGACAGGGGGCTTCTACAATGAGCAGTTCTTC

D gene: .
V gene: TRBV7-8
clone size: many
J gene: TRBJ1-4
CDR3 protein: CASSFQFYNEKLFF
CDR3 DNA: TGTGCCAGCAGCTTTCAGTTCTATAATGAAAAACTGTTTTTT

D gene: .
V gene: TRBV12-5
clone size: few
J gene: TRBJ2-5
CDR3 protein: CASGFGHEENQETQYF
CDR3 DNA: TGTGCTAGTGGTTTTGGGCACGAGGAAAACCAAGAGACCCAGTACTTC

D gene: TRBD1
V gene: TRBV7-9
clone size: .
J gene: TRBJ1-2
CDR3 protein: CASSQTGEKLHGYTF
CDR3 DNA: TGTGCCAGCAGCCAGACAGGGGAAAAACTCCATGGCTACACCTTC

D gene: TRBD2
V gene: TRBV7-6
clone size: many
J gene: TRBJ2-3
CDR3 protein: CASSFSAGVSTDTQYF
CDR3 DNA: TGTGCCAGCAGCTTTTCAGCGGGGGTTTCCACAGATACGCAGTATTTT

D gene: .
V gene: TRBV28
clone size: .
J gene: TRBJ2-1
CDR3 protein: CASSREGPWGYNEQFF
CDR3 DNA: TGTGCCAGCAGTCGAGAAGGCCCCTGGGGGTACAATGAGCAGTTCTTC

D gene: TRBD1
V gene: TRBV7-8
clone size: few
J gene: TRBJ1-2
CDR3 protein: CASSLVTGGVFPYGYTF
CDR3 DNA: TGTGCCAGCAGCTTAGTAACAGGGGGCGTGTTTCCCTATGGCTACACCTTC

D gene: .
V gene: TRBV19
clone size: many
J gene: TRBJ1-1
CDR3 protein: CASSAGATEAFF
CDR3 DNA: TGTGCCAGTAGTGCAGGGGCCACTGAAGCTTTCTTT

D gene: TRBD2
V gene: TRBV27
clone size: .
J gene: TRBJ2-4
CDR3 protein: CASSLWGSGGLLAAKNIQYF
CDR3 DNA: TGTGCCAGCAGTTTGTGGGGGAGCGGGGGGCTCCTAGCGGCCAAAAACATTCAGTACTTC

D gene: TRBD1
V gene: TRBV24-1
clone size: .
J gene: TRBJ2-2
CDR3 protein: CATSAPGQGAFGELFF
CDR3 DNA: TGTGCCACCAGTGCCCCGGGACAGGGGGCATTCGGGGAGCTGTTTTTT

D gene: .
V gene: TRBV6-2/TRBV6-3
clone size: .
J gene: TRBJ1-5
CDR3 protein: CASTQWGYNQPQHF
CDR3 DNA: TGTGCCAGCACCCAATGGGGCTACAATCAGCCCCAGCATTTT

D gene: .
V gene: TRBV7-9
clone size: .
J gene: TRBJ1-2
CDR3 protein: CASSLIGTPYTF
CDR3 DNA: TGTGCCAGCAGCTTAATCGGGACACCATACACCTTC

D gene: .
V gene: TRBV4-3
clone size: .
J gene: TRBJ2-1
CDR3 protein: CASSQERSNEQFF
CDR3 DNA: TGCGCCAGCAGCCAAGAGAGGAGTAATGAGCAGTTCTTC

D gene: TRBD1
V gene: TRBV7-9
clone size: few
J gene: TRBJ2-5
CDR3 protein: CASSPRQGAPYQETQYF
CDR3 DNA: TGTGCCAGCAGCCCAAGACAGGGGGCCCCGTACCAAGAGACCCAGTACTTC

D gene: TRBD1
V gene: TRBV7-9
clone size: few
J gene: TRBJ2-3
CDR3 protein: CASSLPSGTGEGTDTQYF
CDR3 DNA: TGTGCCAGCAGCTTACCATCCGGGACAGGGGAAGGCACAGATACGCAGTATTTT

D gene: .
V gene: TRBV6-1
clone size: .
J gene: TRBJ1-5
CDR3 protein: CASSEAPGGGGQPQHF
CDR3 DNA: TGTGCCAGCAGTGAAGCCCCGGGGGGAGGTGGACAGCCCCAGCATTTT

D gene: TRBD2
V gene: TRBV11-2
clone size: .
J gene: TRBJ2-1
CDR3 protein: CASSLLRGDNEQFF
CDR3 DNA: TGTGCCAGCAGCTTATTGCGGGGGGACAATGAGCAGTTCTTC

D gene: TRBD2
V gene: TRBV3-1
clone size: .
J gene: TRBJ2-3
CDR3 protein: CASSQLSGDISTDTQYF
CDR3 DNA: TGTGCCAGCAGCCAACTGAGCGGGGATATCAGCACAGATACGCAGTATTTT

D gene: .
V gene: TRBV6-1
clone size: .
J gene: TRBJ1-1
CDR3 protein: CASSEPVGSRTEAFF
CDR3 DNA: TGTGCCAGCAGTGAACCGGTAGGGTCGAGAACTGAAGCTTTCTTT

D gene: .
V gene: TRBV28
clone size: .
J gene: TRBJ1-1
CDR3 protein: CVSSRAGQTEAFF
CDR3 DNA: TGTGTCAGCAGCCGGGCCGGCCAGACTGAAGCTTTCTTT

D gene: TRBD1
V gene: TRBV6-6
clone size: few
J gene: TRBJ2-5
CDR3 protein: CASSSPRDRQRETQYF
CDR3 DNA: TGTGCCAGCAGTTCACCCAGGGACAGACAGCGAGAGACCCAGTACTTC

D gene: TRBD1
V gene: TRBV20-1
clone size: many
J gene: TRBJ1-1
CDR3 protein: CSVPTGEKGDTEAFF
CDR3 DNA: TGCAGTGTCCCGACAGGGGAAAAAGGGGACACTGAAGCTTTCTTT

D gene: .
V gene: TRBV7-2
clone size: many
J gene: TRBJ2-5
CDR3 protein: CASSLRLGDQETQYF
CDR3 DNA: TGTGCCAGCAGCCTCCGTCTGGGGGATCAAGAGACCCAGTACTTC

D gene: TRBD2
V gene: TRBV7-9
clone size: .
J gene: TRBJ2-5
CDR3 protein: CASSGRLAGDFQETQYF
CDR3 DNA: TGTGCCAGCAGCGGCCGACTAGCGGGGGACTTCCAAGAGACCCAGTACTTC

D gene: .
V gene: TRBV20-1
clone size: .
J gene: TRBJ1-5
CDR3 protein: CSASSVRGNQPQHF
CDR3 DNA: TGCAGTGCTAGTTCGGTCAGGGGAAATCAGCCCCAGCATTTT

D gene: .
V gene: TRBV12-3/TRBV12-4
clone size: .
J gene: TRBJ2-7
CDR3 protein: CASSSNGGEQYF
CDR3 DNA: TGTGCCAGCAGTTCAAACGGCGGCGAGCAGTACTTC

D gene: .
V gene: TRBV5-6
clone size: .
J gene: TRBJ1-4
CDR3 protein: CASSTPDRFATNEKLFF
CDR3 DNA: TGTGCCAGCAGCACGCCGGACAGATTTGCAACTAATGAAAAACTGTTTTTT

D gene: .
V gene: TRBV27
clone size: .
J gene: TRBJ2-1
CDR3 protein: CASWASNEQFF
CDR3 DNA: TGTGCCAGCTGGGCTAGCAATGAGCAGTTCTTC